The 19 T cell receptor beta chains below all came from one sample that was sequenced in a study of T-cell memory formation after mild COVID-19. TCRdb re-called the 5' RACE reads with MiXCR, one entry per CDR3 protein. The sample holds 550,000 to 700,000 distinct CDR3 sequences; roughly 17% are singletons and the top ten take roughly 8.2%. Source material: PBMCs or a T cell subset sorted from them (not recorded which). Source of these receptors: an adult woman who had mild COVID-19 (a few samples of this study predate the infection). Cell type and time point are not known.

In this sample, this clonotype turned up a few times. The J gene is TRBJ2-7, the V gene TRBV7-9; D gene uncertain. Trimming removed 5 bases from V and 5 bases from J, with 13 bases in between. CDR1 is SEHNR, CDR2 FQNEAQ, per germline (reference sequence). The CDR3 is 13 amino acids. CDR3 nucleotides: TGTGCCAGCAGCCCCGTGGGCGGTCACGAGCAGTACTTC. Protein sequence: CASSPVGGHEQYF.

The V call is TRBV7-8, the J call TRBJ2-5; 7 bases are shared with TRBD1. CDR1 and CDR2 (germline): SGHVS, FQNEAQ. Unmatched junction bases numbered 9, after V lost 5 bases and J lost 3 bases. The CDR3 spans 15 residues. The CDR3 nucleotides read TGTGCCAGCAGCGCCGGGACAGTGTTTAAAGAGACCCAGTACTTC. Translating it yields CASSAGTVFKETQYF.

This clonotype occurred a few times. The rearrangement links TRBV7-2 to TRBJ1-4, with 7 bases fitting TRBD1. V dropped 5 bases and J dropped 4; count of bases not matched to a gene: 7. CDR3 length: 15 amino acids. CDR1 is SGHTA, CDR2 FQGNSA, per germline. The CDR3 sequence is CASSAGQTLNEKLFF. CDR3 DNA: TGTGCCAGCAGCGCGGGACAGACCCTTAATGAAAAACTGTTTTTT.

The chain joins TRBV6-5 to TRBJ2-7, with a tentative D call TRBD2 (6 bases). CDR1 is MNHEY and CDR2 is SVGAGI in the germline V gene. The CDR3 has 16 residues. V was shortened by 5 bases and J by 4 bases, with 21 bases between the two germline ends. The CDR3 coding sequence is TGTGCCAGCAGTACCCTATCGGAGGGGATGTGGTACGAGCAGTACTTC. This sequence encodes CASSTLSEGMWYEQYF.

This clonotype came up a few times. The rearrangement links TRBV29-1 to TRBJ2-7; D possibly corresponds to TRBD1 (6 bases). The CDR3 has 14 amino acids. Trimming left V 6 bases short and J 2 bases short, with 17 bases between. CDR1 is SQVTM, CDR2 ANQGSEA, per germline. CDR3 nucleotides: TGCAGCGTCCTCGGGACATCCCTACCCTACGAGCAGTACTTC. The encoded protein is CSVLGTSLPYEQYF.

This sequence joins TRBV5-1 and TRBJ2-6; the D gene is possibly TRBD1 (5 bases). V was trimmed by 6 bases and J by 0 bases, leaving 10 bases between them. The CDR3 runs to 15 residues. Germline CDR1 reads SGHRS; CDR2 reads YFSETQ. The CDR3 loop reads CASTTGHSGANVLTF. The CDR3 DNA sequence: TGCGCCAGCACCACAGGTCACTCTGGGGCCAACGTCCTGACTTTC.

The CDR3 region has the DNA TGTGCCAGCACCATTCCGATACTGGACAGCCTGAAAAACATTCAGTACTTC. It codes for CASTIPILDSLKNIQYF. The chain combines TRBV2 with TRBJ2-4; perhaps TRBD1 as D (6 bases). The CDR3 extends over 17 amino acids. Trimming took 7 bases from V and 4 from J, leaving 23 bases between them. Germline V CDR1 and CDR2: SNHLY, FYNNEI. Full variable domain (missing parts from reference TRBV2 and TRBJ2-4): EPEVTQTPSHQVTQMGQEVILRCVPISNHLYFYWYRQILGQKVEFLVSFYNNEISEKSEIFDDQFSVERPDGSNFTLKIRSTKLEDSAMYFCASTIPILDSLKNIQYFGAGTRLSVL.

This clonotype was observed a handful of times. The chain has TRBV4-1 and TRBJ1-2; D remains ambiguous. The CDR3 loop spans 15 amino acids. V gave up 0 bases and J gave up 0 bases, with 8 bases separating them. The germline V gene has CDR1 MGHRA and CDR2 YSYEKL. CDR3 in amino acids: CASSQDDGTNYGYTF. In nucleotides, the CDR3 is TGCGCCAGCAGCCAAGATGACGGTACTAACTATGGCTACACCTTC.

The rearrangement joins TRBV4-3 to TRBJ2-1; D may be TRBD2 (6 bases). The CDR3 has 13 residues. Deletions cut 0 bases from V and 11 bases from J, with 11 bases between. Germline CDR1 LGHNA, CDR2 YSLEER. The CDR3 nucleotides read TGCGCCAGCAGCCAAGATCGGGGGACTCAGCAGTTCTTC. Amino acid sequence: CASSQDRGTQQFF.

The rearrangement uses TRBV7-9 and TRBJ2-5; 14 bases agree with TRBD2. J gave up 5 bases and V 0 bases, and 8 bases lay outside the gene matches. Looked up from germline, CDR1 is SEHNR and CDR2 is FQNEAQ (reference sequence). The CDR3 loop spans 18 amino acids. The CDR3 is CASSLARLAGGPGETQYF. The CDR3 nucleotides read TGTGCCAGCAGCTTAGCGCGACTAGCGGGAGGGCCTGGGGAGACCCAGTACTTC.

This clonotype has only a few counts. The junction does not match germline at one end; this may be a read error. As DNA, the CDR3 is TGTGCCAGCAAGGTGGGGGGAAACGGGAACAATGAAGCTTTCTTT. This sequence encodes CASKVGGNGNNEAFF. The chain has TRBV2 and TRBJ1-1, with D possibly TRBD1 on 5 matching bases. The CDR3 loop spans 15 amino acids. The germline CDR1 and CDR2 sequences are SNHLY and FYNNEI.

This sequence joins TRBV19 and TRBJ2-3, with D possibly TRBD1 on 5 matching bases. The CDR3 is 17 amino acids. Trimming pared 1 base from V and 1 base from J, leaving 15 bases between. The germline V gene encodes CDR1 LNHDA and CDR2 SQIVND (reference sequence). The CDR3 bases are TGTGCCAGTAGTATAGTCAGGGCCGTTTGGGGCACAGATACGCAGTATTTT. This gives the protein CASSIVRAVWGTDTQYF.

This clonotype was counted a few times. The CDR3 nucleotides read TGCAGCGTCGCTTTTGAGACCTCCTACGAGCAGTACTTC. Translation gives CSVAFETSYEQYF. This chain joins TRBV29-1 and TRBJ2-7, with unresolved D. Germline CDR1 is SQVTM and CDR2 is ANQGSEA. This CDR3 is built from 13 residues. V gave up 6 bases and J gave up 0 bases, with 12 bases separating them.

This clonotype appeared a few times. Here the CDR3 reads CSVESGTGRSDTQYF. The CDR3 coding sequence is TGCAGCGTTGAATCCGGGACAGGGAGGTCAGATACGCAGTATTTT. This sequence joins TRBV29-1 and TRBJ2-3, with TRBD1 identical over 9 bases. Germline loops: CDR1 SQVTM, CDR2 ANQGSEA. The CDR3 loop spans 15 amino acids. With V trimmed by 2 bases and J by 4 bases, 7 bases remained unmatched.

This clonotype was recorded a few times. This chain connects TRBV7-9 to TRBJ2-7, with D unclear. Trimming removed 3 bases at V and 3 bases at J, with 6 bases between. The CDR3 extends over 12 amino acids. The germline V gene has CDR1 SEHNR and CDR2 FQNEAQ (reference sequence). The chain's CDR3 is CASSFPLYEQYF. The CDR3 bases are TGTGCCAGCAGCTTTCCCCTCTACGAGCAGTACTTC.

CDR3 sequence (DNA): TGTGCCAGCAGTTACCAGGGACAGGGAGAGACCCAGTACTTC. It codes for CASSYQGQGETQYF. The rearrangement links TRBV6-6 to TRBJ2-5; 9 bases are a match to TRBD1. Germline loops: CDR1 MNHNY, CDR2 SVGAGI (reference sequence). The ends lost 2 bases at V and 4 bases at J; junction bases unmatched: 2. CDR3 length: 14 residues.

The table lists this clonotype with a few counts. The chain employs TRBV29-1 and TRBJ2-7; D gene uncertain. The V gene lost 6 bases and the J gene lost 6 bases, with 9 bases spanning the gap. The CDR3 loop spans 10 amino acids. In germline, CDR1 is SQVTM, CDR2 ANQGSEA. CDR3 bases: TGCAGCGTGGCGGATTTCGAGCAGTACTTC. This gives the protein CSVADFEQYF.

This clonotype was seen more than once but under ten times. The J gene is TRBJ2-1, the V gene TRBV4-2; the D gene is possibly TRBD2 (6 bases). V shed 0 bases and J shed 7 bases, with 13 bases lying between them. The germline V gene encodes CDR1 LGHNA and CDR2 YNFKEQ. This CDR3 has 15 residues. In nucleotides, the CDR3 is TGTGCCAGCAGCCAAGAACGGGGGAGTGGAAATGAGCAGTTCTTC. Translation: CASSQERGSGNEQFF.

This clonotype has a handful of counts. The chain employs TRBV12-3 or TRBV12-4 and TRBJ1-5; 8 bases are a match to TRBD1. V lost 5 bases to trimming and J lost 6 bases; unmatched junction nucleotides: 9. There are 15 residues in the CDR3. CDR3 DNA sequence: TGTGCCAGCAGTCCCCGCTCAGGGGGCTCTCAGCCCCAGCATTTT. Protein: CASSPRSGGSQPQHF.